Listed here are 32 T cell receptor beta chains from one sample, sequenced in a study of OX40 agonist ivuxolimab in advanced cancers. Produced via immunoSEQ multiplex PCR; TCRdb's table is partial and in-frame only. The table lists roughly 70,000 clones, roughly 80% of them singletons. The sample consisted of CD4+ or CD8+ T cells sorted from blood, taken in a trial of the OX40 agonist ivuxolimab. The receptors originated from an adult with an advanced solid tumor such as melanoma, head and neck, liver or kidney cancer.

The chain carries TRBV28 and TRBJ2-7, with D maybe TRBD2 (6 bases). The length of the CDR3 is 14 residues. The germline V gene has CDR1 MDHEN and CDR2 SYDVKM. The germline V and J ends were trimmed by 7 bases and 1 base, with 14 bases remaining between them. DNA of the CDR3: TGTGCCAGCAAAAGGGCGGGGAGTTCCTACGAGCAGTACTTC. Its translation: CASKRAGSSYEQYF.

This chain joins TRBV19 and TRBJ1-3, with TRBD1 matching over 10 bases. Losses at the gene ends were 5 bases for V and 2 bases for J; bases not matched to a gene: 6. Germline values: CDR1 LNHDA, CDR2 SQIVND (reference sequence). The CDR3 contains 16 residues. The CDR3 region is CASSRSTGGTGNTIYF. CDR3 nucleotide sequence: TGTGCCAGTAGTCGCTCGACAGGGGGCACTGGAAACACCATATATTTT.

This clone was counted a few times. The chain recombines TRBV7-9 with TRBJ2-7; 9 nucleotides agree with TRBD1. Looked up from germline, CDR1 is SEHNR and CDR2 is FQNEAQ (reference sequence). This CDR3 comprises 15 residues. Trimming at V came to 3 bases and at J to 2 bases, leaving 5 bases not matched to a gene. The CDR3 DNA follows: TGTGCCAGCAGCTTCAAAACAGGGGGCCCCTACGAGCAGTACTTC. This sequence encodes CASSFKTGGPYEQYF.

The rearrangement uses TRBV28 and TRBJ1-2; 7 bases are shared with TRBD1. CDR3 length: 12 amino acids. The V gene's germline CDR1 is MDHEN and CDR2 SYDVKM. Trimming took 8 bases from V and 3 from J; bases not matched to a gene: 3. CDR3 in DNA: TGTGCCAGCCAGGGACAGCACTATGGCTACACCTTC. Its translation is CASQGQHYGYTF.

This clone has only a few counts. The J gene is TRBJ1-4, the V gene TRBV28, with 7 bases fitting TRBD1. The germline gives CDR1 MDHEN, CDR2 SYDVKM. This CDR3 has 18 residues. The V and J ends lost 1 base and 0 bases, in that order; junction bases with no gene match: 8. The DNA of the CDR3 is TGTGCCAGCAGTTTATTTGACAGGGTGGATCCAACTAATGAAAAACTGTTTTTT. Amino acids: CASSLFDRVDPTNEKLFF.

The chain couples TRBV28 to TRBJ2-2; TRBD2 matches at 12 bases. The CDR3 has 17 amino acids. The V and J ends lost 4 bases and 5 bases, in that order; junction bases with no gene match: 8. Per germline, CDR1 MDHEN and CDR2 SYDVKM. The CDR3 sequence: CASSSTSGGPGTGELFF. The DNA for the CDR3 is TGTGCCAGCAGTTCGACTAGCGGGGGCCCGGGGACCGGGGAGCTGTTTTTT.

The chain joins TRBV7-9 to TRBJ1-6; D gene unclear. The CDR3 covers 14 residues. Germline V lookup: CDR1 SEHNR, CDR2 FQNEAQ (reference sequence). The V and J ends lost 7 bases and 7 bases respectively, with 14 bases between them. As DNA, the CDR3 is TGTGCCAGCACCCTCGCCGGGAAAAATTCACCCCTCCACTTT. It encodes CASTLAGKNSPLHF.

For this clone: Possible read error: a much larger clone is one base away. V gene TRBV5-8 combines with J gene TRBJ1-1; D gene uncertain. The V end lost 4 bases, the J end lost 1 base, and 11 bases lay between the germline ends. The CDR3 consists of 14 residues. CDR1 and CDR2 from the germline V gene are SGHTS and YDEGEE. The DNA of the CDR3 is TGTGCCAGCAGCCAAGAGGACGGGAACACTGAAGCTTTCTTT. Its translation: CASSQEDGNTEAFF.

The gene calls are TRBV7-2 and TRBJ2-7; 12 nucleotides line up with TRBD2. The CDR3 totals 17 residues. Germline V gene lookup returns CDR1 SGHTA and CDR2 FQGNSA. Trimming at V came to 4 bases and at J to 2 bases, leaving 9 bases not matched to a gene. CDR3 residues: CASSSGLAGIATYEQYF. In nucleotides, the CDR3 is TGTGCCAGCAGCTCCGGACTAGCGGGGATAGCGACCTACGAGCAGTACTTC.

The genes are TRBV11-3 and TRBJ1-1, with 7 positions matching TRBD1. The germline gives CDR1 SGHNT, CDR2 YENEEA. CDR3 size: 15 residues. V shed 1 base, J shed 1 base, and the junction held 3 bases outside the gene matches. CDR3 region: CASSLAGQKNTEAFF. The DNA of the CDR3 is TGTGCCAGCAGCTTAGCGGGACAGAAGAACACTGAAGCTTTCTTT. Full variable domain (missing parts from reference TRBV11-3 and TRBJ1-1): EAGVVQSPRYKIIEKKQPVAFWCNPISGHNTLYWYLQNLGQGPELLIRYENEEAVDDSQLPKDRFSAERLKGVDSTLKIQPAELGDSAVYLCASSLAGQKNTEAFFGQGTRLTVV.

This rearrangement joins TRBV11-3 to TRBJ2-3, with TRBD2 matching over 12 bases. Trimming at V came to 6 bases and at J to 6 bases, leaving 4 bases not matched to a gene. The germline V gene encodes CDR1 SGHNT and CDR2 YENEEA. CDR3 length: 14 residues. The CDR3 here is CASREGLAGDTQYF. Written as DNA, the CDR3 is TGTGCCAGCAGAGAGGGACTAGCGGGTGATACGCAGTATTTT.

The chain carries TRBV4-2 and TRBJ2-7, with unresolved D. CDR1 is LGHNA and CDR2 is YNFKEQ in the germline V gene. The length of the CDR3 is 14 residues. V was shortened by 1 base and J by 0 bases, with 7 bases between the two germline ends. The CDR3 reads CASSQVGTSYEQYF. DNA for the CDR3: TGTGCCAGCAGCCAAGTCGGCACCTCCTACGAGCAGTACTTC.

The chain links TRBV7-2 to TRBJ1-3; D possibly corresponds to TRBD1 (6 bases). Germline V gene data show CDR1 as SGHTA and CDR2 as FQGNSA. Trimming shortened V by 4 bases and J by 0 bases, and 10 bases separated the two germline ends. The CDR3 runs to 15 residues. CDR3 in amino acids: CASSSGTSSGNTIYF. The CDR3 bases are TGTGCCAGCAGCTCCGGGACATCCTCTGGAAACACCATATATTTT.

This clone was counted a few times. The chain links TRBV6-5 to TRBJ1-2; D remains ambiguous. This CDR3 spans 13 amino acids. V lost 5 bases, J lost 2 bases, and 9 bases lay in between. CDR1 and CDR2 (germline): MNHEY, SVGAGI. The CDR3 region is CASSERRNYGYTF. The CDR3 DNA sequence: TGTGCCAGCAGTGAACGGCGGAACTATGGCTACACCTTC.

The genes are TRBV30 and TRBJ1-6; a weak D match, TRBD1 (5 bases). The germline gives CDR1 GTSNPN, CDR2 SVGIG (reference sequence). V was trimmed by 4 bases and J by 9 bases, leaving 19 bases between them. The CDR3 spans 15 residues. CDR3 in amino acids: CAWTRDRSSISPLHF. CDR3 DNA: TGTGCCTGGACAAGGGACCGAAGCTCTATTTCACCCCTCCACTTT.

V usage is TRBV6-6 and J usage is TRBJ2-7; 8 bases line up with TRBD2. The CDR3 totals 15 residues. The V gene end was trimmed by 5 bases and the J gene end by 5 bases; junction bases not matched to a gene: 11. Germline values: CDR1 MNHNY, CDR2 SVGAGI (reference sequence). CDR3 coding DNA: TGTGCCAGCAGTCGCTCCGGGGGGGGCCGGGACGAGCAGTACTTC. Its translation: CASSRSGGGRDEQYF.

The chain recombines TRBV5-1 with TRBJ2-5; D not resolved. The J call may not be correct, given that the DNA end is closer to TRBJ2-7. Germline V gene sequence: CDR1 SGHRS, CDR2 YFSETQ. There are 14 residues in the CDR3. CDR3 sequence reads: CASSIGPPRDEQYF. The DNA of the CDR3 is TGCGCCAGCAGCATCGGACCGCCCCGTGACGAGCAGTACTTC.

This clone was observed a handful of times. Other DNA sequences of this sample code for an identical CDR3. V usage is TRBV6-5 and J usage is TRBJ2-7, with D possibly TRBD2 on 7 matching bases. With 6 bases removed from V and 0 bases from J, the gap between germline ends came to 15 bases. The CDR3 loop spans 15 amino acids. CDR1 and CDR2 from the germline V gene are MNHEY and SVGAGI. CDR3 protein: CASSSGGGGSYEQYF. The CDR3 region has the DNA TGTGCCAGCAGCTCGGGAGGAGGGGGCTCCTACGAGCAGTACTTC.

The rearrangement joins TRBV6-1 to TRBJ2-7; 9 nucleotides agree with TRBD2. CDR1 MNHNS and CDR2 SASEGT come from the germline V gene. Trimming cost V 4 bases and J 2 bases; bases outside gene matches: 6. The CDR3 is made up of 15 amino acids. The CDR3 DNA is TGTGCCAGCAGTGTAGGCGGGGGGGCCGCCTACGAGCAGTACTTC. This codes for CASSVGGGAAYEQYF.

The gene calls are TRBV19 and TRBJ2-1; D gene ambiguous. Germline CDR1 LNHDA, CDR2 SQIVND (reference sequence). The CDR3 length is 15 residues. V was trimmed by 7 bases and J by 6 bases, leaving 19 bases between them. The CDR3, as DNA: TGTGCCAGTACCACTGAAGGGTCTAATTTCAATGAGCAGTTCTTC. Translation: CASTTEGSNFNEQFF.

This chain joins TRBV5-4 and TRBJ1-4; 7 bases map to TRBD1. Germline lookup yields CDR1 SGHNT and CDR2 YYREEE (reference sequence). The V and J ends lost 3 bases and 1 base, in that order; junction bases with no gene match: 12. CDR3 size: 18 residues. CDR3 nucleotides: TGTGCCAGCAGCTCCCCGGGCGCAGGGGGGGAAACTAATGAAAAACTGTTTTTT. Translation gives CASSSPGAGGETNEKLFF.

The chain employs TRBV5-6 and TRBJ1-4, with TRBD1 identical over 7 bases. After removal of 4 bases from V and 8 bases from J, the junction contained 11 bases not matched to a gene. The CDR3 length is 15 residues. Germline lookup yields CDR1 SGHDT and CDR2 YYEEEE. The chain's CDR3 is CASSQLTGWDEKLFF. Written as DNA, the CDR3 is TGTGCCAGCAGCCAATTGACAGGGTGGGACGAAAAACTGTTTTTT.

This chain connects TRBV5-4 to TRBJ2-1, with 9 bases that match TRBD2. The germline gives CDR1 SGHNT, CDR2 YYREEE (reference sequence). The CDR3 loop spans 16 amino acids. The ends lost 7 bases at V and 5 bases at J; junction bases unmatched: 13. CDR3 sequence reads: CASGIPGPSGNNEQFF. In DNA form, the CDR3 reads TGTGCCAGCGGCATCCCGGGGCCTAGCGGGAACAATGAGCAGTTCTTC.

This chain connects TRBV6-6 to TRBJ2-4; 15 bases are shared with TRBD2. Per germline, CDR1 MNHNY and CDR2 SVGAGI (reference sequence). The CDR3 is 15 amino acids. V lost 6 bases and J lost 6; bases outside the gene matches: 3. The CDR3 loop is CASSGLAGGINIQYF. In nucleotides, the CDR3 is TGTGCCAGCAGCGGACTAGCGGGGGGGATAAACATTCAGTACTTC.

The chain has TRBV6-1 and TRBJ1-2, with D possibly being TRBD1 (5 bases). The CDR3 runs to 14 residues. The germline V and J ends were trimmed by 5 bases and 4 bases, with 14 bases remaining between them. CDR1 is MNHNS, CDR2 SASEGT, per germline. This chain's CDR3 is CASSRRGDLYGYTF. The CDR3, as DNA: TGTGCCAGCAGTAGACGGGGCGACCTCTATGGCTACACCTTC.

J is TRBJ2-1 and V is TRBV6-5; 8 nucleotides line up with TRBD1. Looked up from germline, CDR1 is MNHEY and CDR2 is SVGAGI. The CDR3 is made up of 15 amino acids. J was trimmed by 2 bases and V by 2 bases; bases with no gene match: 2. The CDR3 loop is CASSYDRGPYNEQFF. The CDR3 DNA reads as TGTGCCAGCAGTTACGACAGGGGACCCTACAATGAGCAGTTCTTC.

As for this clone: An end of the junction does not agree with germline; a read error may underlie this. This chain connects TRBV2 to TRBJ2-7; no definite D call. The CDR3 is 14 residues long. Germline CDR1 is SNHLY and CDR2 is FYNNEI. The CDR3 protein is CASIEGNRAYEQYF. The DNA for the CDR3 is TGTGCCAGCATTGAAGGCAACCGGGCATACGAGCAGTACTTC.

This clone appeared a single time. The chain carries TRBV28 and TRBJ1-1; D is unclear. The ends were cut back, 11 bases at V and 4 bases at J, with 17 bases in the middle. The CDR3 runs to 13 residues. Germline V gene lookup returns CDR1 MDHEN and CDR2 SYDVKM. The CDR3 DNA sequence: TGTGCCCTGGGAAGGGCGGTGGGCACTGAAGCTTTCTTT. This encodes CALGRAVGTEAFF.

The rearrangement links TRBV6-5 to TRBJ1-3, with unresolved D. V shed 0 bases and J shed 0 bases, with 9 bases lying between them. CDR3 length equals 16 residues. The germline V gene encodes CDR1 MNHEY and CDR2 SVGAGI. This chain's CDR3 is CASSYSMGSSGNTIYF. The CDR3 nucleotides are TGTGCCAGCAGTTACTCTATGGGGAGCTCTGGAAACACCATATATTTT.

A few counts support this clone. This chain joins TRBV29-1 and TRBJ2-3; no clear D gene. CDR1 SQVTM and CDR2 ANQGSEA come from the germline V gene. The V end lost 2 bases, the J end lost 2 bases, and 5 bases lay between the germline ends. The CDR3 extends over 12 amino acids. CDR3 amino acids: CSVEFATDTQYF. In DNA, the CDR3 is TGCAGCGTTGAATTTGCCACAGATACGCAGTATTTT.

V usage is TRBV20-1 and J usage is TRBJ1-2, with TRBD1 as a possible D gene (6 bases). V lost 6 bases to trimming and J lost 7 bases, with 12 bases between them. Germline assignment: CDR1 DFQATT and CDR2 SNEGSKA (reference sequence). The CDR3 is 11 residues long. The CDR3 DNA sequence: TGCAGTGCAGGGGGTAGGGGTGGCTACACCTTC. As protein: CSAGGRGGYTF.

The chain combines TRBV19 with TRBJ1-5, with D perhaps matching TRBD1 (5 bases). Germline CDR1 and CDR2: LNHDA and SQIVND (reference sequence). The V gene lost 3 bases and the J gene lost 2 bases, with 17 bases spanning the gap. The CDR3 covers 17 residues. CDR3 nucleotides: TGTGCCAGTAGTATCGGGCAGGGACGGTCGGGCAATCAGCCCCAGCATTTT. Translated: CASSIGQGRSGNQPQHF. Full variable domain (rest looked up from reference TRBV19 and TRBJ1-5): DGGITQSPKYLFRKEGQNVTLSCEQNLNHDAMYWYRQDPGQGLRLIYYSQIVNDFQKGDIAEGYSVSREKKESFPLTVTSAQKNPTAFYLCASSIGQGRSGNQPQHFGDGTRLSIL.